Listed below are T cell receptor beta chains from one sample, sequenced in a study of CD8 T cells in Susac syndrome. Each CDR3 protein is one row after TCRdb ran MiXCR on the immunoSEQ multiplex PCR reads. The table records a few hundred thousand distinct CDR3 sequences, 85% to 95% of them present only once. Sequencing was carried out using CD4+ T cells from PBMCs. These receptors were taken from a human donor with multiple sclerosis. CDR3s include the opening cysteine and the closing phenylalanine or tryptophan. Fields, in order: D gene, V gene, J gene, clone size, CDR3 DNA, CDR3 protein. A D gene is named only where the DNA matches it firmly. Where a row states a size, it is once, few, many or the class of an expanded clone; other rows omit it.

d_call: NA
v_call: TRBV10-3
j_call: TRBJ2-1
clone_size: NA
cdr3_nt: TGTGCCACGAGAAGAGACATAACCTACAATGAGCAGTTCTTC
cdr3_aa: CATRRDITYNEQFF

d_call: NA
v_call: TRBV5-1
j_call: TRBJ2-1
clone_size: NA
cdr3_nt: TGCGCCAGCAGCTTGGAATCATCCGGCGGGTCGGGCTTCTTC
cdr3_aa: CASSLESSGGSGFF

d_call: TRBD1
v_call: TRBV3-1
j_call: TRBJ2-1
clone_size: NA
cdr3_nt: TGTGCCAGCAGCCAAGACAGCAGGGGGATTCATGAGCAGTTCTTC
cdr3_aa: CASSQDSRGIHEQFF

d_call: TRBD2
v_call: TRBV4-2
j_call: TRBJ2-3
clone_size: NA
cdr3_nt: TGTGCCAGCAGCCAAGGTCCCGGGTTTGCGGGAGGGCGAGATACGCAGTATTTT
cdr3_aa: CASSQGPGFAGGRDTQYF

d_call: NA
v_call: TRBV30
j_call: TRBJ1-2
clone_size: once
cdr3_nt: TGTGCCGGGGGGGACCCCCGCTACACCTTC
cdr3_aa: CAGGDPRYTF

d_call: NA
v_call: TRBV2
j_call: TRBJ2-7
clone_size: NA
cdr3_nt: TGTGCCACCCGACAGGAGGGCGCCGGTTTTGGCGAGCAGTACTTC
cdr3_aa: CATRQEGAGFGEQYF

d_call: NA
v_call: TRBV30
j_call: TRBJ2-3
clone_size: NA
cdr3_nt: TGTGCCTGGAGTGGTAGCACAGATACGCAGTATTTT
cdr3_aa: CAWSGSTDTQYF

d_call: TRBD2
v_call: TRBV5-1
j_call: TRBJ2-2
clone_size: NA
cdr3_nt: TGCGCCAGCAGCATGATGGCTAGCGGGAGCTCGATCGGGGAGCTGTTTTTT
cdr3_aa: CASSMMASGSSIGELFF

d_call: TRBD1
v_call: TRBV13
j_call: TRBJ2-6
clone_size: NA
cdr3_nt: TGTGCCAGCAGCTTAGAAGGGGGCGGCTCTGGGGCCAACGTCCTGACTTTC
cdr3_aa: CASSLEGGGSGANVLTF

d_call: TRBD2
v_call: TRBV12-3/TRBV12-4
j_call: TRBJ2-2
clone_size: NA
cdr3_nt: TGTGCCAGCAGTTTTAGCGGGAGGGAGACCGGGGAGCTGTTTTTT
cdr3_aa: CASSFSGRETGELFF

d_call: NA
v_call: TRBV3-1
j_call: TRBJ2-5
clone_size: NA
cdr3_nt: TGTGCCAGTACAGAACAAGAGACCCAGTACTTC
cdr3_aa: CASTEQETQYF

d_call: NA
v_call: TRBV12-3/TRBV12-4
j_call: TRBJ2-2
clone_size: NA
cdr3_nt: TGTGCCAGCAGTTCTTGGCGGTCGAACACCGGGGAGCTGTTTTTT
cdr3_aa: CASSSWRSNTGELFF

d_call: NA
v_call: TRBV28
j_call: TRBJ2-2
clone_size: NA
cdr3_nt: TGTGCCAGCAGTTTGTCCAGCCGTACCGGGGAGCTGTTTTTT
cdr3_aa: CASSLSSRTGELFF

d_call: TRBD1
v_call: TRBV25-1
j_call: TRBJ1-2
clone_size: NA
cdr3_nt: TGTGCCAGCAGGGGGACAGATAACTATGGCTACACCTTC
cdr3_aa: CASRGTDNYGYTF

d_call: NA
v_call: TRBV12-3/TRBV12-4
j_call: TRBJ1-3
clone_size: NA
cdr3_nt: TGTGCCAGCAGTTTAGCGCGACGCCACCCCTCTGGAAACACCATATATTTT
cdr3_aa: CASSLARRHPSGNTIYF

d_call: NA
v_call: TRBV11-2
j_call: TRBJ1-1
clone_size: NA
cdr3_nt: TGTGCCAGCAGCTCTAACCGGGGAACTGAAGCTTTCTTT
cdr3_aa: CASSSNRGTEAFF

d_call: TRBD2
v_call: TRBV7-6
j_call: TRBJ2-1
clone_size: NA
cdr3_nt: TGTGCCAGCAGTCCCCTAGCGGGAGCTCTGAACAATGAGCAGTTCTTC
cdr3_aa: CASSPLAGALNNEQFF

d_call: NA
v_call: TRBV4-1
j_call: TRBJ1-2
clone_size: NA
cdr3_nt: TGCGCCAGCAGCCAAGGTCATTCGGAAGGAGTCTATGGCTACACCTTC
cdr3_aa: CASSQGHSEGVYGYTF

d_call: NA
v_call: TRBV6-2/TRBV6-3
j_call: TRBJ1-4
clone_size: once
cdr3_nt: TGTGCCAGCAGTTACTTGAGAGAAAAACTGTTTTTT
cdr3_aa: CASSYLREKLFF

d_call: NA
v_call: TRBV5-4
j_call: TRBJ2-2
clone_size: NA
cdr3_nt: TGTGCCAGCAGCTTGAGCCTGCAGAACACCGGGGAGCTGTTTTTT
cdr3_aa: CASSLSLQNTGELFF

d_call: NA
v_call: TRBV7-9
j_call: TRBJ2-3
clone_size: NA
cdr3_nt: TGTGCCAGCAGCCCTAGACTAGGGGATACGCAGTATTTT
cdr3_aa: CASSPRLGDTQYF

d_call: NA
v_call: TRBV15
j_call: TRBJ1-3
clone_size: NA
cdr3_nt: TGTGCCACCAGCAGAGACCCTCACTCTGGAAACACCATATATTTT
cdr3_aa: CATSRDPHSGNTIYF

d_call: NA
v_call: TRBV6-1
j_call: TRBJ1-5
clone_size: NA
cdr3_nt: TGTGCCAGCAGTGGTGCGACTCAAGAGGCCCAGCATTTT
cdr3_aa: CASSGATQEAQHF

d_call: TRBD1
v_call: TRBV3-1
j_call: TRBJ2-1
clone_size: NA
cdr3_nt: TGTGCCAGCAGCCTAGGACAGGGGGCCGGTGAGCAGTTCTTC
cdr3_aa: CASSLGQGAGEQFF

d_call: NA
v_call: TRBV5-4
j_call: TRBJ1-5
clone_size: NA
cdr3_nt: TGTGCCAGCAGCTTAGAGCCAGGGCAACAGCCCCAGCATTTT
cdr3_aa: CASSLEPGQQPQHF

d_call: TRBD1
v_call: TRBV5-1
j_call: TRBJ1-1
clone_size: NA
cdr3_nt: TGCGCCAGCAGCCCGGGGGACAGGGGAGGACAAACTGAAGCTTTCTTT
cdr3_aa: CASSPGDRGGQTEAFF

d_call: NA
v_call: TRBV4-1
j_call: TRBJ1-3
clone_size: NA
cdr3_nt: TGCGCCAGCAGCCAAGCCACCCTTGGGCACTCTGGAAACACCATATATTTT
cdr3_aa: CASSQATLGHSGNTIYF

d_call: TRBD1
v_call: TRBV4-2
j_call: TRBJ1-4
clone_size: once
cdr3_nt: TGTGCCAGCAGCCAGGATGGGACAGGGGACGAAAAACTGTTTTTT
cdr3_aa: CASSQDGTGDEKLFF

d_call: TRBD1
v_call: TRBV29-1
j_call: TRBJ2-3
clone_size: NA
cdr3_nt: TGCAGCGTTGAAGGGGGACAGCGCACAGATACGCAGTATTTT
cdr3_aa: CSVEGGQRTDTQYF

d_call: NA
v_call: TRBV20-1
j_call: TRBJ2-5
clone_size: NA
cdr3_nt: TGCAGTGCTAGGTTTCCAGCCCCGGAGACCCAGTACTTC
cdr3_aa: CSARFPAPETQYF

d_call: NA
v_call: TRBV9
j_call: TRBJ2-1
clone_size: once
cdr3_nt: TGTGCCAGCAGCGTAGCCCCCTTGGTGGCGGATGAGCAGTTCTTC
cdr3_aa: CASSVAPLVADEQFF

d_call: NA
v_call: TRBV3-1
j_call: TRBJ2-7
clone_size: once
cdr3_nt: TGTGCCAGCAGCCAAGATTACAGGTCCTCCCTCTACGAGCAGTACTTC
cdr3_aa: CASSQDYRSSLYEQYF

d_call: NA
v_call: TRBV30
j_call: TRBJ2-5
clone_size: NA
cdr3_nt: TGTGCCTGGAGTGTAAGTACTCCTGTGCAAGAGACCCAGTGCTTC
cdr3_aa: CAWSVSTPVQETQCF

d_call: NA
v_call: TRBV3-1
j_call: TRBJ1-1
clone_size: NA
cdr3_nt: TGTGCCAGCAGCCAGGGCCCCCAGGTCGAATTGCGGAACACTGAAGCTTTCTTT
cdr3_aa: CASSQGPQVELRNTEAFF

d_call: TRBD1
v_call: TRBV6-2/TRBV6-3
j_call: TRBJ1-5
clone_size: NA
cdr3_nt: TGTGCCAGCAGAGAGACAGGGGGCGATCAGCCCCAGCATTTT
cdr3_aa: CASRETGGDQPQHF

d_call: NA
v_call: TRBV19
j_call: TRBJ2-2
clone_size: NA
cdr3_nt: TGTGCCAGTAGTGGGGCGGTCACCGGGGAGCTGTTTTTT
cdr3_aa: CASSGAVTGELFF

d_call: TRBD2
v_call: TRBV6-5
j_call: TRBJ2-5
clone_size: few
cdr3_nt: TGTGCCAGCAGTTTGGCGGGGGGGCAAGAGACCCAGTACTTC
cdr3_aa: CASSLAGGQETQYF

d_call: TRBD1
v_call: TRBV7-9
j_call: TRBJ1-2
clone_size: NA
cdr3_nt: TGTGCCAGCAGCTTTGGACAGGGGAACTATGGCTACACCTTC
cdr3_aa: CASSFGQGNYGYTF

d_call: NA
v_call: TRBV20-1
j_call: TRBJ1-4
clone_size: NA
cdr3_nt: TGCAGTGCCACGCCCCCGGGACGGGATGAAAAACTGTTTTTT
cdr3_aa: CSATPPGRDEKLFF

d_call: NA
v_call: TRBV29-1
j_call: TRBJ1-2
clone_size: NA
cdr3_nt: TGCAGCGTCGGGAAAGAGGATGGCTACACCTTC
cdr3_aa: CSVGKEDGYTF

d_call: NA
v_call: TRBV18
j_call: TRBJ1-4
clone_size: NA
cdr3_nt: TGTGCCAGCTCACAGAGTGCAACTAATGAAAAACTGTTTTTT
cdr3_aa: CASSQSATNEKLFF

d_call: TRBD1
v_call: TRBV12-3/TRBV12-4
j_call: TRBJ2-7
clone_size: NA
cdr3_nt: TGTGCCAGCAGTCGCCCCGGACAGGGGAGTTACGAGCAGTACTTC
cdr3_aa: CASSRPGQGSYEQYF

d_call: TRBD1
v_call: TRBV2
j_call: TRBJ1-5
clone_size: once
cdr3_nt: TGTGCCAGCAGTGACGATGGGACAGTCAATCAGCCCCAGCATTTT
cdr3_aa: CASSDDGTVNQPQHF